This T cell receptor beta chain was sequenced during a study of technical replicates of blood from a few donors. CDR1 is SGHVS, CDR2 FNYEAQ, per germline. This CDR3 comprises 16 residues. V lost 5 bases and J lost 7, with 21 bases in between. Measured with immunoSEQ multiplex PCR; TCRdb has only the in-frame clones, and not every one. The table shows under 85,000 clones, with about 92% occurring only once. The V and J genes are TRBV7-6 and TRBJ2-1; D might be TRBD2 (6 bases). The receptor's source is a human donor in good health. Sequenced material: T cells isolated from PBMCs. The CDR3 region has the DNA TGTGCCAGCAGCAACCCAGGGTGGGGGACTTCGAATGAGCAGTTCTTC. It specifies CASSNPGWGTSNEQFF. The full variable domain, its missing parts supplied by reference TRBV7-6 and TRBJ2-1, is GAGVSQSPRYKVTKRGQDVALRCDPISGHVSLYWYRQALGQGPEFLTYFNYEAQQDKSGLPNDRFSAERPEGSISTLTIQRTEQRDSAMYRCASSNPGWGTSNEQFFGPGTRLTVL.